This T cell receptor (beta chain) was sequenced in a study of blood T cell repertoires in COVID-19. In the study overall: Sites in the United States, Italy and Spain provided acute and convalescent COVID-19 samples. T cells, B-cell-depleted T cells, or PBMCs supplied cDNA or gDNA.

As concerns this clone: A junction boundary mismatches the germline segment, possibly from a read error.

The CDR3 consists of 11 residues. Germline V lookup: CDR1 DFQATT, CDR2 SNEGSKA (reference sequence). Per the original data handling: Nucleated cell counts were estimated from reference gene primer amplification. Assay: immunoSEQ multiplex PCR; the TCRdb copy retains only in-frame clones and omits some. For V, J and clone size, that table is used; D and trimming come from the DNA. The sample has roughly 30,000 clones, about 84% seen once. The origin of this receptor is a woman of 80 years or more with acute or convalescent COVID-19. The sample consisted of peripheral blood. The chain combines TRBV20-1 with TRBJ1-1; maybe TRBD1 (5 bases). CDR3 sequence reads: CRATGNTEAFF. CDR3 DNA sequence: TGCAGAGCTACAGGGAACACTGAAGCTTTCTTT.